This T cell receptor (beta chain) originates from a study of kidney transplant recipient with SARS-CoV-2 infection. TCRdb reprocessed the reads with MiXCR, giving one entry per CDR3 protein. The sample shows 250,000 or so distinct CDR3 sequences, about 30% of them seen only once. The CDR3 consists of 18 residues. The V and J ends lost 1 base and 0 bases respectively, with 18 bases between them. CDR1 and CDR2 from the germline V gene are MDHEN and SYDVKM. This clonotype showed up many times. This sequence was found in a male patient aged 30 to 39 who had COVID-19 and was a kidney transplant recipient. A share of the T cells may be of graft donor origin. The sample was a blood sample, taken at baseline and on roughly day 120 from a kidney transplant recipient. This chain joins TRBV28 and TRBJ1-2, with D perhaps matching TRBD1 (5 bases). The DNA for the CDR3 is TGTGCCAGCAGTTTATCTGGGGGGTACAGGCCCCCTAACTATGGCTACACCTTC. Protein product: CASSLSGGYRPPNYGYTF.